One and the same sample provided the 10 T cell receptor beta chains below, sequenced in a study of identical twins. MiXCR was run by TCRdb on the 5' RACE reads, yielding one entry per CDR3 protein. The data contain 450,000 or so distinct CDR3 sequences, 14% of them singletons. This sample also appeared in a second study, on yellow fever vaccine responses in identical twins.

The sequenced material came from CD4+ T cells sorted from blood. Receptor source: a woman aged 18 to 35 in good health.

This clonotype has a handful of counts. This chain joins TRBV2 and TRBJ2-1; D perhaps matches TRBD1 (5 bases). The germline V gene has CDR1 SNHLY and CDR2 FYNNEI. The germline V and J ends were trimmed by 7 bases and 7 bases, with 11 bases remaining between them. The CDR3 extends over 12 amino acids. The CDR3 protein is CASTQRGNEQFF. The CDR3 DNA reads TGTGCCAGCACCCAAAGGGGTAATGAGCAGTTCTTC.

The chain joins TRBV5-6 to TRBJ2-1; no clear D gene. CDR1 SGHDT and CDR2 YYEEEE come from the germline V gene. V lost 5 bases and J 7 bases, leaving 16 bases between the germline ends. This CDR3 comprises 14 residues. CDR3 nucleotide sequence: TGTGCCAGCAGGAGAAGGCCCCTGGCGAATGAGCAGTTCTTC. Its protein is CASRRRPLANEQFF.

There are many counts of this clonotype. The chain employs TRBV20-1 and TRBJ1-5; 7 nucleotides line up with TRBD1. Trimming removed 3 bases from V and 3 bases from J; junction bases left unmatched: 5. The CDR3 is made up of 14 amino acids. Germline lookup yields CDR1 DFQATT and CDR2 SNEGSKA (reference sequence). The CDR3 DNA reads TGCAGTGCTAGTGACGGGACAGTCAATCAGCCCCAGCATTTT. It codes for CSASDGTVNQPQHF.

The gene calls are TRBV12-5 and TRBJ2-2; D gene unclear. Germline V gene lookup returns CDR1 LGHNT and CDR2 FRNRAP. The CDR3 covers 11 residues. V was cut by 6 bases and J by 6 bases, with 5 bases left in between. CDR3 coding DNA: TGTGCTAGTGGCTTCCCCGGGGAGCTGTTTTTT. This encodes CASGFPGELFF.

The chain uses TRBV28 and TRBJ2-1; 7 positions agree with TRBD1. The J segment lost 2 bases and the V segment lost 5 bases, leaving 0 bases of the junction unmatched. In germline, CDR1 is MDHEN, CDR2 SYDVKM. The CDR3 runs 13 residues. CDR3 residues: CASSGTAYNEQFF. Here the CDR3 DNA reads TGTGCCAGCAGTGGGACAGCCTACAATGAGCAGTTCTTC. Based on the CDR3 plus reference TRBV28 and TRBJ2-1, the full variable domain is DVKVTQSSRYLVKRTGEKVFLECVQDMDHENMFWYRQDPGLGLRLIYFSYDVKMKEKGDIPEGYSVSREKKERFSLILESASTNQTSMYLCASSGTAYNEQFFGPGTRLTVL.

The CDR3 protein is CSVDRQNNEQFF. CDR3 sequence (DNA): TGCAGCGTTGATAGGCAGAACAATGAGCAGTTCTTC. This chain links TRBV29-1 with TRBJ2-1; D gene uncertain. This CDR3 spans 12 amino acids. Trimming shortened V by 3 bases and J by 5 bases, and 8 bases separated the two germline ends. Germline CDR1 and CDR2: SQVTM and ANQGSEA.

This clonotype showed up just a few times. The V call is TRBV3-1, the J call TRBJ2-7, with D uncertain. V was shortened by 2 bases and J by 3 bases, with 11 bases between the two germline ends. There are 14 residues in the CDR3. Germline CDR1 LGHDT, CDR2 YNNKEL (reference sequence). The CDR3 reads CASSQSSLHYEQYF. The CDR3 region has the DNA TGTGCCAGCAGCCAAAGCAGTCTTCACTACGAGCAGTACTTC.

This clonotype was counted a few times. This chain links TRBV3-1 with TRBJ2-1; weak D call: TRBD1 (6 bases). Per germline, CDR1 LGHDT and CDR2 YNNKEL (reference sequence). V was clipped by 0 bases and J by 3 bases, with 15 bases between them. CDR3 length: 17 residues. The CDR3 region is CASSQETGQRGYNEQFF. The CDR3 DNA is TGTGCCAGCAGCCAAGAAACCGGACAGAGGGGCTACAATGAGCAGTTCTTC.

In its sample, this clonotype was seen a few times. This rearrangement joins TRBV18 to TRBJ2-1; TRBD2 agrees at 7 bases. The CDR3 contains 16 residues. The germline gives CDR1 KGHSH, CDR2 LQKENI. V was clipped by 2 bases and J by 6 bases; unmatched bases: 10. CDR3 sequence: CASSPDSGGGGNEQFF. In DNA, the CDR3 is TGTGCCAGCTCACCAGACTCGGGGGGAGGAGGCAATGAGCAGTTCTTC.

There are many counts of this clonotype. This chain joins TRBV7-9 and TRBJ2-3; D tentatively fits TRBD1 or TRBD2 (5 bases each). The CDR3 has 15 amino acids. Trimming took 6 bases from V and 5 from J, leaving 18 bases between them. Germline V gene sequence: CDR1 SEHNR, CDR2 FQNEAQ (reference sequence). Here the CDR3 DNA reads TGTGCCAGCAGGCCGGGACGGATCCTGGTAGATACGCAGTATTTT. Translated: CASRPGRILVDTQYF.